The 17 T cell receptor beta chains reported below all come from one sample, sequenced in a study of T cell clonality in common variable immunodeficiency. Only in-frame clones appear in the TCRdb table, and some are missing; sequencing was by immunoSEQ multiplex PCR. The sample is made up of about 47,000 clones, none counted only once. Sample: peripheral blood mononuclear cells. These receptors were taken from a person aged 18 to 70 in good health.

This clone was seen many times. The read ends 3 residues early relative to the CDR3; the germline J gene fills the gap. The chain employs TRBV29-1 and TRBJ2-7, with TRBD2 identical over 11 bases. V dropped 6 bases and J dropped 2; count of bases not matched to a gene: 12. This CDR3 spans 16 amino acids. Per germline, CDR1 SQVTM and CDR2 ANQGSEA. The CDR3 sequence is CSVTGTSGNPTYEQYF. The covered CDR3 bases are TGCAGCGTAACAGGGACTAGCGGTAATCCCACCTACGAG.

The table lists this clone with a few counts. At one end the junction does not follow the germline gene, possibly because of a read error. With the read ending 3 residues before the CDR3 end, the germline J gene is used to fill in that end. This chain uses TRBV18 with TRBJ1-3; D perhaps matches TRBD1 (5 bases). The CDR3 runs to 17 residues. Germline V gives CDR1 KGHSH, CDR2 LQKENI. The chain's CDR3 is CAGSPLVTGDSGNTIYF. CDR3 DNA, as far as it was read: TGTGCCGGCTCACCACTGGTCACAGGCGACTCTGGAAACACC.

This clone was counted ten times or more. The read finishes 3 residues shy of the CDR3 end, and the germline J gene is used to complete it. This chain uses TRBV30 with TRBJ2-3, with 12 bases matching TRBD2. From germline, CDR1 is GTSNPN and CDR2 SVGIG (reference sequence). CDR3 length: 17 amino acids. V gave up 5 bases and J gave up 1 base; unmatched junction bases: 10. CDR3 DNA (partial): TGTGCCTGGGACAGGACACGGACTAGCGGGGGCACAGATACG. Protein sequence: CAWDRTRTSGGTDT. The CDR3 as a whole reads CAWDRTRTSGGTDTQYF.

This clone appeared many times. The observed sequence ends 3 residues before the CDR3 terminus, with the missing tail filled in from the germline J gene. The chain has TRBV19 and TRBJ1-2; 7 bases align to TRBD1. There are 15 residues in the CDR3. Germline CDR1 LNHDA, CDR2 SQIVND (reference sequence). The junction had 11 bases not matched to a gene; V was cut back by 6 bases and J by 4 bases. The sequenced part of the CDR3 DNA is TGTGCCAGTAGCCCCAGGGGGACAGTTACCTATGGC. It is translated as CASSPRGTVTYG. The whole CDR3 protein is CASSPRGTVTYGYTF.

This clone was seen only a few times. The CDR3 is cut off 3 residues early in the read; its end comes from the germline J gene. The chain joins TRBV29-1 to TRBJ2-7, with D possibly matching TRBD2 (5 bases). The CDR3 totals 15 residues. Germline V gives CDR1 SQVTM, CDR2 ANQGSEA. Trimming took off 0 bases at V and 4 bases at J, with 16 bases between the two ends. CDR3 residues: CSVEDQGTGEYEQYF. The part of the CDR3 DNA that was read is TGCAGCGTTGAAGATCAAGGAACCGGGGAGTACGAG.

Concerning this clone itself: The CDR3 end lies 3 residues beyond the end of the read and is filled in from the germline J gene. The chain employs TRBV25-1 and TRBJ2-7; 8 bases map to TRBD1. Trimming took 4 bases from V and 2 from J; bases not matched to a gene: 4. The CDR3 sequence is 14 residues long. The germline gives CDR1 MGHDK, CDR2 SYGVNS. CDR3 DNA, as far as it was read: TGTGCCAGCAGTGTAGACAGGGGAGCCTACGAG. Translated, it gives CASSVDRGAYE. The whole CDR3 is CASSVDRGAYEQYF.

This clone was counted between two and nine times. CDR3 bases read: TGTGCCAGCTCACCGGGACAGGGCGATAATTCACCA. Encoded protein: CASSPGQGDNSP. The full CDR3 protein reads CASSPGQGDNSPLFF. The chain carries TRBV18 and TRBJ1-4; 9 bases align to TRBD1. Read sequence stops 3 residues before the CDR3 end, and the germline J gene provides the missing end. The CDR3 loop spans 15 amino acids. The germline CDR1 and CDR2 sequences are KGHSH and LQKENI. The full variable domain, with the rest looked up from reference TRBV18 and TRBJ1-4, is NAGVMQNPRHLVRRRGQEARLRCSPMKGHSHVYWYRQLPEEGLKFMVYLQKENIIDESGMPKERFSAEFPKEGPSILRIQQVVRGDSAAYFCASSPGQGDNSPLFFGSGTQLSVL.

This clone was detected ten times or more. The read terminates 3 residues ahead of where the CDR3 ends, so the germline J gene completes it. The chain carries TRBV5-5 and TRBJ1-1; D is unresolved. The germline V gene encodes CDR1 SGHKS and CDR2 YYEKEE (reference sequence). The length of the CDR3 is 14 residues. V gave up 1 base and J gave up 5 bases, with 12 bases separating them. CDR3 DNA (partial): TGTGCCAGCAGCTTGATCCAAATTAGAACTGAA. It specifies CASSLIQIRTE. The whole CDR3 protein is CASSLIQIRTEAFF.

In this sample, this clone turned up many times. The CDR3 end falls 3 residues outside the read, so it is completed with the germline J gene. The chain employs TRBV30 and TRBJ2-2, with D perhaps given as TRBD1 or TRBD2 (5 bases each). The CDR3 has 15 amino acids. Germline CDR1 GTSNPN, CDR2 SVGIG (reference sequence). CDR3 protein: CAWSWVAGRDSPLFF. CDR3 bases read: TGTGCCTGGAGCTGGGTGGCAGGGAGAGATTCACCG.

This clone was seen more than once but under ten times. The read comes to an end 3 residues before the CDR3 does, leaving the germline J gene to fill in the end. The gene calls are TRBV30 and TRBJ2-4; no definite D call. The germline V gene has CDR1 GTSNPN and CDR2 SVGIG (reference sequence). CDR3 length equals 12 residues. Partial CDR3 DNA: TGTGCCTGGAGTACATATCCGATCCGT. It translates to CAWSTYPIR. The complete CDR3 sequence is CAWSTYPIRQYF. The full variable domain, rest sourced from reference TRBV30 and TRBJ2-4, is SQTIHQWPATLVQPVGSPLSLECTVEGTSNPNLYWYRQAAGRGLQLLFYSVGIGQISSEVPQNLSASRPQDRQFILSSKKLLLSDSGFYLCAWSTYPIRQYFGAGTRLSVL.

This clone has a count of ten or more. Read coverage stops 3 residues before the CDR3 terminus; the germline J gene supplies the remainder. J is TRBJ2-5 and V is TRBV7-6; possible D gene TRBD1, 5 bases. Germline-derived CDR1 and CDR2 are SGHVS and FNYEAQ. The CDR3 length is 13 residues. Trimming removed 5 bases at V and 5 bases at J, with 12 bases between. Incomplete CDR3 DNA: TGTGCCAGCAGCCAGACAAAGGGGGAGACC. Amino acids: CASSQTKGET. The entire CDR3 protein reads CASSQTKGETQYF.

This clone was picked up many times. The read comes to an end 3 residues before the CDR3 does, leaving the germline J gene to fill in the end. V gene TRBV18 combines with J gene TRBJ2-1; TRBD1 matches at 7 bases. V gave up 1 base and J gave up 1 base; unmatched junction bases: 1. The CDR3 is made up of 15 amino acids. From germline, CDR1 is KGHSH and CDR2 LQKENI. This CDR3 is CASSPQGASYNEQFF. The DNA read from the CDR3 is TGTGCCAGCTCACCACAGGGGGCTTCCTACAATGAG.

This clone has at least ten counts. The read falls 3 residues short of the CDR3 end, and the missing part is taken from the germline J gene. This rearrangement joins TRBV6-2 or TRBV6-3 to TRBJ2-5, with 7 bases aligning to TRBD1. This CDR3 is built from 13 residues. Germline V gene sequence: CDR1 MNHEY, CDR2 SVGEGT. The V and J ends lost 7 bases and 1 base, in that order; junction bases with no gene match: 3. CDR3 loop: CASIGQVQETQYF. The covered CDR3 bases are TGTGCCAGCATCGGACAGGTCCAAGAGACC.

This clone was counted at least ten times. The read ends 3 residues before the CDR3 terminus; that terminus is restored from the germline J gene. The chain recombines TRBV6-2 or TRBV6-3 with TRBJ2-3; D remains unclear. The CDR3 length is 14 residues. Germline assignment: CDR1 MNHEY and CDR2 SVGEGT. Trimming cost V 5 bases and J 4 bases, with 13 bases left between them. CDR3 protein: CASSHPMGPDTQYF. The covered CDR3 bases are TGTGCCAGCAGTCACCCAATGGGCCCAGATACG.

This clone was counted ten times or more. The read terminates 3 residues ahead of where the CDR3 ends, so the germline J gene completes it. The chain employs TRBV20-1 and TRBJ1-4; 9 nucleotides align to TRBD1. The CDR3 runs 14 residues. Looked up from germline, CDR1 is DFQATT and CDR2 is SNEGSKA (reference sequence). CDR3 in amino acids: CSARYRDRDSPLFF. CDR3 DNA, as far as it was read: TGCAGTGCTAGATACCGGGACAGGGACTCACCA.

This clone occurred many times. The read gets to within 3 residues of the CDR3 end, and the germline J gene fills in the rest. The chain combines TRBV29-1 with TRBJ1-2, with D perhaps matching TRBD1 (5 bases). CDR1 and CDR2 (germline): SQVTM, ANQGSEA. CDR3 length equals 14 residues. V lost 6 bases to trimming and J lost 7 bases, with 21 bases between them. CDR3 residues: CSVHPIGTLPGYTF. The covered CDR3 bases are TGCAGCGTCCACCCGATCGGGACTCTTCCTGGC.

This clone was counted at least ten times. The read halts 3 residues ahead of the CDR3 end, with the missing end drawn from the germline J gene. The rearrangement joins TRBV19 to TRBJ2-1; 10 positions match TRBD1. The CDR3 is made up of 16 amino acids. V dropped 4 bases and J dropped 2; count of bases not matched to a gene: 5. Looked up from germline, CDR1 is LNHDA and CDR2 is SQIVND (reference sequence). The CDR3 sequence is CASSRVDRGPYNEQFF. CDR3 DNA, as far as it was read: TGTGCCAGTAGTAGGGTCGACAGGGGGCCCTACAATGAG.